This T cell receptor (beta chain) was profiled in a study of blood T cell repertoires in COVID-19. Overall study context: In each case, the material was cDNA or gDNA derived from T cells, B-cell-depleted T cells, or PBMCs.

Germline V gives CDR1 SGHRS, CDR2 YFSETQ. There are 14 residues in the CDR3. V was clipped by 0 bases and J by 5 bases, with 11 bases between them. This table comes from immunoSEQ multiplex PCR, and its TCRdb copy is limited to in-frame clones, with some not included. The sample yields 250,000 to 350,000 clones, about 87% seen once. The chain employs TRBV5-1 and TRBJ1-1; D might be TRBD1 (5 bases). The sequence was obtained from a woman in her 30s who had recovered from COVID-19. The sequencing input was peripheral blood. Here the CDR3 DNA reads TGCGCCAGCAGCTTGGGAGGGGCGGGAACTGAAGCTTTCTTT. It specifies CASSLGGAGTEAFF.